This T cell receptor beta chain was recovered during a study of blood T cell repertoires in COVID-19. Study information: Researchers got acute and convalescent COVID-19 samples from the United States, Italy and Spain. T cells, B-cell-depleted T cells, or PBMCs provided the cDNA or gDNA that served as material.

This CDR3 region has 15 residues. V was clipped by 2 bases and J by 7 bases; unmatched bases: 7. Per germline, CDR1 LNHDA and CDR2 SQIVND (reference sequence). In the authors' workflow: Estimates of nucleated cell counts were drawn from the amplification of reference gene primers. The data were produced by immunoSEQ multiplex PCR, yet TCRdb's version contains in-frame clones alone and is incomplete. That table is the source of V, J and clone size, and D and trimming were worked out from the DNA. The sample lists about 150,000 clones; just under 85% were seen once. This clone has a handful of counts. The specimen sequenced was peripheral blood. The TCR comes from a woman aged 55-70 years with acute or convalescent COVID-19. The rearrangement links TRBV19 to TRBJ1-2; 10 bases align to TRBD1. CDR3 region: CASSIKGGTGAGYTF. CDR3 coding DNA: TGTGCCAGTAGTATAAAAGGTGGGACAGGGGCTGGCTACACCTTC. Complete variable domain (other parts from reference TRBV19 and TRBJ1-2): DGGITQSPKYLFRKEGQNVTLSCEQNLNHDAMYWYRQDPGQGLRLIYYSQIVNDFQKGDIAEGYSVSREKKESFPLTVTSAQKNPTAFYLCASSIKGGTGAGYTFGSGTRLTVV.